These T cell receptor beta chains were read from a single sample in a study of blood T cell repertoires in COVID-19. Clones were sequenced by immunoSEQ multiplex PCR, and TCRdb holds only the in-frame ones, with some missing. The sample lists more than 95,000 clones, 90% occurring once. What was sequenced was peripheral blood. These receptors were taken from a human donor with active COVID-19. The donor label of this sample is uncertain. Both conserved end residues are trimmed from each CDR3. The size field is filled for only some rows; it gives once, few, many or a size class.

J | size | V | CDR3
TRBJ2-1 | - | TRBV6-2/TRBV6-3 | ASSPGTLQF
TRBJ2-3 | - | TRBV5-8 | ASSLYSGGRTDTQY
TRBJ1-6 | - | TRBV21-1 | ASRLITKNGETYNSPLH
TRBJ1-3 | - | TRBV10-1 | ASLDGTDDGAERNTIY
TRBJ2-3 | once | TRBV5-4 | ASSPRRLDTQY
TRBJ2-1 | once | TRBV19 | ASSIDLGLAGGSYNEQF
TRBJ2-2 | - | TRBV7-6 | ASSSTGTPTGELF
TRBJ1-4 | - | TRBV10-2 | ASTEAPTNEKLF
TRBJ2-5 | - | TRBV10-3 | AISETLGEETQY
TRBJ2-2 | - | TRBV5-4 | ASSRGLEDTGELF
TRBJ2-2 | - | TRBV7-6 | ASSSGQGAKGSGELF
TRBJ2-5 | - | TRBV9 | ASSVGTGDRETQY
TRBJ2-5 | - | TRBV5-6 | ASSPSSPLAHQETQY
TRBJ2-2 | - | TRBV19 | ASSIGGPGELF
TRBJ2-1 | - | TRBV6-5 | ASNRGGSGNEQF
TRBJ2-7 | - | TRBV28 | ASSLTGYYEQY
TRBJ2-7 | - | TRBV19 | ASSVDSGASYEQY
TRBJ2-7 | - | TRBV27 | ASSLSLGQGAIEQY
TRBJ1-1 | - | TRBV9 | ASSVVGSGGEGAF
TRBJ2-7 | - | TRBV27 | ASSFSGQGAGEQY
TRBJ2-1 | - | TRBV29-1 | SVERDNFDEQF
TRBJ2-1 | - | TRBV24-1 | ATSDWLGQGTYNEQF
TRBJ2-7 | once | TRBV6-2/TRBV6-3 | ASSPAYEQY
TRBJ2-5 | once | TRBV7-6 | ASSLGVRGRWRGETQY
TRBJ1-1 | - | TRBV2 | ASSRQGHTEAF
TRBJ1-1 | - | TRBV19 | ASSAQGNTEAF
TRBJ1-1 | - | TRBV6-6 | ASSEWAGNTEAF
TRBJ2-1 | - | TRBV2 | ASSEGIAGYNEQF
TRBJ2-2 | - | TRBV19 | ASWDRGMAGELF
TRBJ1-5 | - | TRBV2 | ASRRTAINQPQH
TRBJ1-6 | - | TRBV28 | ASSMQGKSPLH
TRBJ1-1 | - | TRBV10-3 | AISETGTEAF
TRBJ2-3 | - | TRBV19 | ASSIGTGTDTQY
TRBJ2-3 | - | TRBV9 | ASSPPARASGGRGTDTQY
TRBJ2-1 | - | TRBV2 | ASSEDPGLAGGEQF
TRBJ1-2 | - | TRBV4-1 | ASSQESGRGYGYT
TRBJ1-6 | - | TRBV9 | ASSVSGGSSPLH
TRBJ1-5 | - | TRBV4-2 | ASSQELQGWVGNQPQH
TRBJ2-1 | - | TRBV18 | ASSNRDKPANEQF
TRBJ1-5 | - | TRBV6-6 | ASSRGTGYQPQH
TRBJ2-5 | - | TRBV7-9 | ASSLATGAETQY
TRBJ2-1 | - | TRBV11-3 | ASSLTGNEQF
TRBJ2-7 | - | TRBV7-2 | ASSLVAGTLHEQY
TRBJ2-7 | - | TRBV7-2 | ASSLERGSYEQY
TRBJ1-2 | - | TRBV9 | ASSVRTGGSGGYT